Detailed here is one T cell receptor (beta chain). The CDR3 length is 11 residues. Deletions cut 4 bases from V and 16 bases from J, with 14 bases between. Each CDR3 protein gets one entry after TCRdb re-called the 5' RACE reads with MiXCR. The sample has some 150,000 distinct CDR3 sequences, 8% to 13% seen once. The data originate from a study of T cells after yellow fever vaccination. Study-level background: Fractions low in cell number were prepared with SMART-Seq v4 Ultra Low Input.

The V call is TRBV12-3 or TRBV12-4, the J call TRBJ2-1; the D gene is possibly TRBD1 (5 bases). The specimen comprised CD8+ T cells sorted from PBMCs, sampled 15 days after the yellow fever booster vaccination. This clonotype was obtained from a man in his late teens or twenties who received the YFV17D yellow fever vaccine. The CDR3 coding sequence is TGTGCCAGCAGTTGGGGCAGGGATTCCTTCTTC. Its translation: CASSWGRDSFF.